Sequencing of this T cell receptor beta chain was carried out in a study of PD-1 blockade in classical Hodgkin lymphoma. This clone was picked up one time. This CDR3 has 14 amino acids. The V end was cut by 0 bases, the J end by 0 bases, with 6 bases between. The germline gives CDR1 SGHRS, CDR2 YFSETQ. Data came from immunoSEQ multiplex PCR; TCRdb stores just in-frame clones and leaves some out. The repertoire holds tens of thousands of clones, with more than 80% as singletons. This sample's time point: cycle 4 day 1 (C4D1), after six to seven weeks of nivolumab. Patients all relapsed after autologous stem cell transplantation, and there was variation in brentuximab vedotin exposure. With magnetic negative selection, CD4+ T cells were purified from PBMCs that had been thawed.

The V call is TRBV5-1, the J call TRBJ1-1; the D is unclear. The clonotype was recovered from a human donor with classical Hodgkin lymphoma. This material consisted of CD4+ T cells from blood, taken before the fourth cycle of nivolumab. The CDR3 loop is CASSLGPLNTEAFF. The CDR3 nucleotides are TGCGCCAGCAGCTTGGGGCCGCTGAACACTGAAGCTTTCTTT.